This is a list of T cell receptor beta chains from one sample in a study of control samples from healthy donors and cancer patients. The method was immunoSEQ multiplex PCR; TCRdb's version includes in-frame clones alone and lacks a portion of them. The sample carries 90,000 or so clones, over 80% recorded once. Sequenced: blood. The receptors were sampled from a man aged 25 to 40 in good health. The CDR3 runs from the conserved cysteine through the conserved F or W. A D gene is named only where the DNA matches it firmly. The size entry is marked missing in some rows and otherwise reads once, few, many or a size class.

clone size	V gene	J gene	D gene	CDR3 protein	CDR3 DNA
NA	TRBV18	TRBJ1-2	NA	CASSPGNYGYTF	TGTGCCAGCTCACCAGGAAATTATGGCTACACCTTC
NA	TRBV7-9	TRBJ2-3	TRBD1	CASSLRTGSTDTQYF	TGTGCCAGCAGCCTCAGGACAGGGAGCACAGATACGCAGTATTTT
NA	TRBV27	TRBJ1-6	NA	CASRAGRGNSPLHF	TGTGCCAGCCGGGCGGGAAGGGGTAATTCACCCCTCCACTTT
NA	TRBV28	TRBJ2-7	NA	CASSLGPLYEQYF	TGTGCCAGCAGTTTAGGGCCGCTCTACGAGCAGTACTTC
once	TRBV27	TRBJ1-4	TRBD1	CASRRRQGNEKLFF	TGTGCCAGCAGGAGACGACAGGGGAATGAAAAACTGTTTTTT
NA	TRBV6-2/TRBV6-3	TRBJ1-6	NA	CASSSGIINSSLNSPLHF	TGTGCCAGCAGTTCAGGGATTATCAACTCCTCCCTTAATTCACCCCTCCACTTT
once	TRBV6-2/TRBV6-3	TRBJ2-7	NA	CASSLDRLRGYEQYF	TGTGCCAGCAGCCTCGACAGACTACGGGGTTACGAGCAGTACTTC
few	TRBV7-2	TRBJ1-2	NA	CASSQGRGTAYGYTF	TGTGCCAGCAGCCAGGGGAGAGGGACGGCCTATGGCTACACCTTC
once	TRBV29-1	TRBJ2-3	NA	CSTRLDVTSTDTQYF	TGCAGTACTAGACTAGACGTTACTAGCACAGATACGCAGTATTTT
NA	TRBV4-2	TRBJ1-2	NA	CASSSVGTGYGYTF	TGTGCCAGCAGCTCAGTCGGAACCGGCTATGGCTACACCTTC
NA	TRBV7-8	TRBJ2-5	NA	CASSSMSGEQYF	TGTGCCAGCAGCTCGATGTCGGGGGAGCAGTACTTC
few	TRBV27	TRBJ2-7	NA	CASSLTTASYEQYF	TGTGCCAGCAGTTTAACGACCGCTTCCTACGAGCAGTACTTC
NA	TRBV9	TRBJ2-2	TRBD2	CASSVATRTSGGNTGELFF	TGTGCCAGCAGCGTAGCTACGAGAACTAGCGGGGGGAACACCGGGGAGCTGTTTTTT
NA	TRBV14	TRBJ2-2	NA	CASSLQPGESTGELFF	TGTGCCAGCAGCCTCCAGCCGGGAGAGTCCACCGGGGAGCTGTTTTTT
NA	TRBV7-9	TRBJ2-7	TRBD2	CASSSSSGGHSYEQYF	TGTGCCAGCAGCTCATCTAGCGGGGGGCACTCCTACGAGCAGTACTTC
few	TRBV10-3	TRBJ1-1	TRBD1	CAISVFGDRGEAFF	TGTGCCATCAGCGTTTTCGGGGACAGGGGGGAGGCTTTCTTT
NA	TRBV5-1	TRBJ2-1	TRBD2	CASSPPLAGGQHGEQFF	TGCGCCAGCAGCCCCCCACTAGCGGGGGGGCAGCATGGTGAGCAGTTCTTC
NA	TRBV18	TRBJ1-1	NA	CASSPRGNTEAFF	TGTGCCAGCTCACCGAGGGGGAACACTGAAGCTTTCTTT
NA	TRBV6-5	TRBJ1-2	TRBD1	CASSYYTGGTNYGYTF	TGTGCCAGCAGTTACTACACAGGGGGCACAAACTATGGCTACACCTTC
NA	TRBV3-1/TRBV3-2	TRBJ1-4	TRBD1	CASEQGTGTLELFF	TGTGCCAGTGAACAGGGGACAGGGACGTTGGAACTGTTTTTT